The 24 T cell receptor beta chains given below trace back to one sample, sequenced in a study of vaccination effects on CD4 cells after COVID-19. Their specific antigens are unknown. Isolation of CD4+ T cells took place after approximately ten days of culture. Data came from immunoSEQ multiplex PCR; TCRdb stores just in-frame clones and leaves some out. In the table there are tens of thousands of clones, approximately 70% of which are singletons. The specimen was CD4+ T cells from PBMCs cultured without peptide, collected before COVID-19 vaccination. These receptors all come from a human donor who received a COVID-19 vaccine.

The CDR3 DNA follows: TGCGCCAGCAGACAGGACAGGGGCGAGCAGTATTTT. Translated: CASRQDRGEQYF. The V call is TRBV5-1, the J call TRBJ2-3; 9 bases are a match to TRBD1. Germline loops: CDR1 SGHRS, CDR2 YFSETQ. The CDR3 is 12 residues long. The V gene end was trimmed by 5 bases and the J gene end by 11 bases; junction bases not matched to a gene: 6.

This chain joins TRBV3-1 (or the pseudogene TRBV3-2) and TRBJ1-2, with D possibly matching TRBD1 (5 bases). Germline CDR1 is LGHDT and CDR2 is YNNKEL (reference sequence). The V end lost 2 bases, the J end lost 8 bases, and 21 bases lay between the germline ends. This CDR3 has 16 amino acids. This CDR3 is CASSQTPEGVGEGYTF. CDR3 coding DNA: TGTGCCAGCAGCCAAACTCCCGAAGGGGTCGGGGAAGGCTACACCTTC.

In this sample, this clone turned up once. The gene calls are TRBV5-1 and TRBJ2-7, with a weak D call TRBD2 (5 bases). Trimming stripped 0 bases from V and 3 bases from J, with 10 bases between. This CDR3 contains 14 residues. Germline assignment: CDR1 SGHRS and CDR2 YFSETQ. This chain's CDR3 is CASSLGTEVYEQYF. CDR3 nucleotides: TGCGCCAGCAGCTTGGGGACGGAGGTCTACGAGCAGTACTTC.

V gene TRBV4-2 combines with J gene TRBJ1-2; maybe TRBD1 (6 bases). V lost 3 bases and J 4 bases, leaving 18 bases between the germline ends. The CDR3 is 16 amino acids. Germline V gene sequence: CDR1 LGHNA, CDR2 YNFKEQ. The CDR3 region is CASSHPTGILSYGYTF. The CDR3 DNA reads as TGTGCCAGCAGCCACCCAACAGGGATACTAAGCTATGGCTACACCTTC.

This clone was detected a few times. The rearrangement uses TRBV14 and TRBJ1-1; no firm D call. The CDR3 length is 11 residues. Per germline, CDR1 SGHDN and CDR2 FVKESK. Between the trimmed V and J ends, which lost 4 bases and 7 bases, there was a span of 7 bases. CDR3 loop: CASSPTVEAFF. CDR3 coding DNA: TGTGCCAGCAGCCCGACGGTTGAAGCTTTCTTT.

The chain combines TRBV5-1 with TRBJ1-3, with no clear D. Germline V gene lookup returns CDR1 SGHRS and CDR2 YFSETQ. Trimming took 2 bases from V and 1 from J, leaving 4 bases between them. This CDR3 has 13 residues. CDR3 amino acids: CASSFESGNTIYF. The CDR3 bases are TGCGCCAGCAGCTTCGAGTCTGGAAACACCATATATTTT.

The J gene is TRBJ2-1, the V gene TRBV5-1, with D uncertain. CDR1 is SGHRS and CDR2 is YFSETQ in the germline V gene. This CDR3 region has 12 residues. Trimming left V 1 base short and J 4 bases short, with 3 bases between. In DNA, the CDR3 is TGCGCCAGCAGCTTGCTTTACAATGAGCAGTTCTTC. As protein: CASSLLYNEQFF.

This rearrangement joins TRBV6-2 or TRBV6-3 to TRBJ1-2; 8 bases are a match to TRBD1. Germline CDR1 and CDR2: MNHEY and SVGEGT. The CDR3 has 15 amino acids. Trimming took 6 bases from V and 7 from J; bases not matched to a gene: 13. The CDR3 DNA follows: TGTGCCAGCAGCTTATTGGACAGGGCTCCGGGTGGCTACACCTTC. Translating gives CASSLLDRAPGGYTF.

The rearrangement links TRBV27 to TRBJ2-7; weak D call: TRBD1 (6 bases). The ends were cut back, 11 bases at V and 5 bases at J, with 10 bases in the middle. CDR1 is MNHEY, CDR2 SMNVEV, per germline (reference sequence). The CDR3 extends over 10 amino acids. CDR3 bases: TGTGCCGGTGGGGGCGACGAGCAGTACTTC. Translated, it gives CAGGGDEQYF.

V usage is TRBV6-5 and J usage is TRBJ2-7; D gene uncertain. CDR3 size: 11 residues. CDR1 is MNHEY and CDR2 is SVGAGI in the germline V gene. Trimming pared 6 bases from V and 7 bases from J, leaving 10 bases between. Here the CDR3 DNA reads TGTGCCAGCAGCAAAATGGGGGAGCAGTACTTC. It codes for CASSKMGEQYF.

CDR3: CASSFGEDGNTIYF. In nucleotides, the CDR3 is TGCGCCAGCAGCTTCGGGGAGGACGGAAACACCATATATTTT. V and J are TRBV5-1 and TRBJ1-3, with D unclear. The germline V and J ends were trimmed by 2 bases and 4 bases, with 10 bases remaining between them. The CDR3 runs to 14 residues. Germline loops: CDR1 SGHRS, CDR2 YFSETQ.

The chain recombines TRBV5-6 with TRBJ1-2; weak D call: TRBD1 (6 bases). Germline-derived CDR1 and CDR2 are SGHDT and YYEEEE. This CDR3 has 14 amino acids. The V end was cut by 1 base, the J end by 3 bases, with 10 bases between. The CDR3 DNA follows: TGTGCCAGCAGCTTGTCCGGGACACACTATGGCTACACCTTC. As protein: CASSLSGTHYGYTF.

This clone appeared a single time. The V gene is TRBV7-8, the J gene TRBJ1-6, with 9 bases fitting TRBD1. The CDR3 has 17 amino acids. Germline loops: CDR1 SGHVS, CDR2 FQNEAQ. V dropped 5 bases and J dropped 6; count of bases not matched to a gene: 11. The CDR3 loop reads CASSLRALDRGNSPLHF. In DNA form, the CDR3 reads TGTGCCAGCAGCCTCCGAGCCCTGGACAGGGGTAATTCACCCCTCCACTTT.

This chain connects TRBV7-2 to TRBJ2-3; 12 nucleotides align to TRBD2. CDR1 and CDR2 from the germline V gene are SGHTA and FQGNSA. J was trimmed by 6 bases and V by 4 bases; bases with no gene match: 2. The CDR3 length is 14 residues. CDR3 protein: CASSSGLAGDTQYF. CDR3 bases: TGTGCCAGCAGCTCTGGACTAGCGGGGGATACGCAGTATTTT.

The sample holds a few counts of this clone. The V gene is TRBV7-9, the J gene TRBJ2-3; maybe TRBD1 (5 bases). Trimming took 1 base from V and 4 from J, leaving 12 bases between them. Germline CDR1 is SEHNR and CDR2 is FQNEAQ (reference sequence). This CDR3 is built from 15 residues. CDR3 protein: CASSLGQGGSDTQYF. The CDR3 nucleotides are TGTGCCAGCAGCTTAGGGCAGGGTGGATCAGATACGCAGTATTTT.

CDR3 protein: CAWSSSTGAYGYTF. DNA for the CDR3: TGTGCCTGGAGTAGTTCGACGGGGGCCTATGGCTACACCTTC. The chain has TRBV30 and TRBJ1-2; the D gene is possibly TRBD1 (6 bases). Trimming took off 2 bases at V and 4 bases at J, with 14 bases between the two ends. This CDR3 has 14 amino acids. CDR1 and CDR2 (germline): GTSNPN, SVGIG (reference sequence).

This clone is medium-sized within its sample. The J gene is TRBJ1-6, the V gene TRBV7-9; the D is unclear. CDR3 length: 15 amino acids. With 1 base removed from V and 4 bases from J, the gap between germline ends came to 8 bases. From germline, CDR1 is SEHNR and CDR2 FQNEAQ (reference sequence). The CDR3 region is CASSLGGEYNSPLHF. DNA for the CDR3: TGTGCCAGCAGCTTAGGTGGGGAATATAATTCACCCCTCCACTTT.

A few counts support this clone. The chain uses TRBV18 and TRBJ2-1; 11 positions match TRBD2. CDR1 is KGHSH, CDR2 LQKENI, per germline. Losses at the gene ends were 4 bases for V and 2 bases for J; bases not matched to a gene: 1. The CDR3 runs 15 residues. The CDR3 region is CASSLLAGAYNEQFF. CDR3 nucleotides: TGTGCCAGCTCACTACTAGCGGGGGCCTACAATGAGCAGTTCTTC.

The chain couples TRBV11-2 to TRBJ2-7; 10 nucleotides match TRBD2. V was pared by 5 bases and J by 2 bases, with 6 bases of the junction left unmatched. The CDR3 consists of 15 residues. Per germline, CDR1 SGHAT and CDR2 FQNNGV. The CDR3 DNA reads TGTGCCAGCAGCCGAGCGGGGGGGCTTGCCTACGAGCAGTACTTC. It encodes CASSRAGGLAYEQYF.

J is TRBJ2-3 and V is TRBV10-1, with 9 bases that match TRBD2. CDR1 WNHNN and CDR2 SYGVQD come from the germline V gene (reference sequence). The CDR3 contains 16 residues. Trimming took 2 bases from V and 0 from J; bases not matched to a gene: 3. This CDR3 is CASSEPSGTSTDTQYF. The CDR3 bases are TGCGCCAGCAGTGAGCCTAGCGGGACTAGCACAGATACGCAGTATTTT.

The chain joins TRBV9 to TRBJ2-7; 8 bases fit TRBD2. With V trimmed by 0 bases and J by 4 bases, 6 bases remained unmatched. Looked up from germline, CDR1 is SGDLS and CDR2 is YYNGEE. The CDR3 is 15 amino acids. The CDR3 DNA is TGTGCCAGCAGCGTAGATCTCGGGGGGGCTTACGAGCAGTACTTC. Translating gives CASSVDLGGAYEQYF.

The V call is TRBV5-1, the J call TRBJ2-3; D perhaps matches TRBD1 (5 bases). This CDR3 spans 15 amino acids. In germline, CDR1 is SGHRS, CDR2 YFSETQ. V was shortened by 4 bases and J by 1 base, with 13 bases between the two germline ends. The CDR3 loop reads CASSQSTARTDTQYF. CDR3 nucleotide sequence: TGCGCCAGCAGCCAATCGACAGCGCGCACAGATACGCAGTATTTT.

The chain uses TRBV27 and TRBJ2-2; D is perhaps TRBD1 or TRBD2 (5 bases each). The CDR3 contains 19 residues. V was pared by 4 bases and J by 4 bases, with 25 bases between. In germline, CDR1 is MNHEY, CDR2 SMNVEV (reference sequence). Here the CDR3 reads CASSSTPGRLRGGTGELFF. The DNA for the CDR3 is TGTGCCAGCAGTTCAACCCCGGGACGCCTAAGAGGAGGCACCGGGGAGCTGTTTTTT.

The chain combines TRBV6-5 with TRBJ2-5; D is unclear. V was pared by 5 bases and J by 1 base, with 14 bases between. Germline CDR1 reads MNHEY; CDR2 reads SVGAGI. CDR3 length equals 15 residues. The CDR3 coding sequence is TGTGCCAGCAGTAGACTTATGCGGAGCCAAGAGACCCAGTACTTC. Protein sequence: CASSRLMRSQETQYF.